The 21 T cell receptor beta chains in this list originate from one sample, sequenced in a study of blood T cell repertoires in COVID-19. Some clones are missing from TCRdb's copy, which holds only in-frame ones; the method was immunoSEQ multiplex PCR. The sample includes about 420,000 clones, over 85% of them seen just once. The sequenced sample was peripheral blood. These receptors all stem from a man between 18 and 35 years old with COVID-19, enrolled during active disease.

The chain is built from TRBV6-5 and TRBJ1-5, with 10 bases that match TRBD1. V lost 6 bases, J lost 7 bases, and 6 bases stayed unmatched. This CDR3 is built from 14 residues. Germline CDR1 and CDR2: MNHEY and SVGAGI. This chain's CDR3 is CASRRTGGDQPQHF. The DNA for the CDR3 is TGTGCCAGCAGGAGGACAGGGGGAGACCAGCCCCAGCATTTT.

The CDR3 bases are TGTGCCACCAGTGATTTCGCTAGCGGGAGGGCCGGAGAGACCCAGTACTTC. Amino acids: CATSDFASGRAGETQYF. The chain joins TRBV24-1 to TRBJ2-5, with 12 positions matching TRBD2. Losses at the gene ends were 1 base for V and 4 bases for J; bases not matched to a gene: 6. The CDR3 contains 17 residues. The V gene's germline CDR1 is KGHDR and CDR2 SFDVKD.

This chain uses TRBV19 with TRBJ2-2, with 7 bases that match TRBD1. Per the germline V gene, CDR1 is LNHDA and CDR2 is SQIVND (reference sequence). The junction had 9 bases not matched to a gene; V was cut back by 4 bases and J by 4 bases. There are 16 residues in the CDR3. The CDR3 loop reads CASSKYRGRGTGELFF. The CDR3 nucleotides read TGTGCCAGTAGTAAATACAGGGGCCGGGGCACCGGGGAGCTGTTTTTT.

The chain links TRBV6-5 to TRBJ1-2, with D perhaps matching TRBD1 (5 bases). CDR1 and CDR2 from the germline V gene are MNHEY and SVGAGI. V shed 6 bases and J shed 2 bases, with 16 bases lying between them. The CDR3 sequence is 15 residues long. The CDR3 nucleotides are TGTGCCAGCAGCGTTAGGGACTCCGTGAACTATGGCTACACCTTC. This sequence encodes CASSVRDSVNYGYTF.

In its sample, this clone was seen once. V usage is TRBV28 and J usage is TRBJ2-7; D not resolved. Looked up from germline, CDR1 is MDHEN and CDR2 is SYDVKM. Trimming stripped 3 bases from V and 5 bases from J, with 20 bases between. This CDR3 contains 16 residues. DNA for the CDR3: TGTGCCAGCAGTTTCCCCCAACAGACATCATCCGACGAGCAGTACTTC. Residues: CASSFPQQTSSDEQYF.

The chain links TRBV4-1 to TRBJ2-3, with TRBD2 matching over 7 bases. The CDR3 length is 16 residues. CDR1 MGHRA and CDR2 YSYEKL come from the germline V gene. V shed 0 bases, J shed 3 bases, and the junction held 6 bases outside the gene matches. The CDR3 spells CASSQDPGRITDTQYF. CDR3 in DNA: TGCGCCAGCAGCCAAGATCCCGGGAGGATTACAGATACGCAGTATTTT.

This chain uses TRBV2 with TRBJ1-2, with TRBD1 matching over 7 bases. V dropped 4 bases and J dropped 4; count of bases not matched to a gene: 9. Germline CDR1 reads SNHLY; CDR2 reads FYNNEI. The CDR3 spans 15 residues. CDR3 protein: CASSGGTVPRYGYTF. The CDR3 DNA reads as TGTGCCAGCAGTGGGGGGACAGTCCCTCGCTATGGCTACACCTTC. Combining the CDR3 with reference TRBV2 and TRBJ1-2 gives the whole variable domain EPEVTQTPSHQVTQMGQEVILRCVPISNHLYFYWYRQILGQKVEFLVSFYNNEISEKSEIFDDQFSVERPDGSNFTLKIRSTKLEDSAMYFCASSGGTVPRYGYTFGSGTRLTVV.

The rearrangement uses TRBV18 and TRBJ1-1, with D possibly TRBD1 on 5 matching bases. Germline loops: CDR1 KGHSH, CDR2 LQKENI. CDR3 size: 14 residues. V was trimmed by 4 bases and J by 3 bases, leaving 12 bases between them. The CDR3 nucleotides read TGTGCCAGCTCACTCGCAGGGTTAGACACTGAAGCTTTCTTT. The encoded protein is CASSLAGLDTEAFF.

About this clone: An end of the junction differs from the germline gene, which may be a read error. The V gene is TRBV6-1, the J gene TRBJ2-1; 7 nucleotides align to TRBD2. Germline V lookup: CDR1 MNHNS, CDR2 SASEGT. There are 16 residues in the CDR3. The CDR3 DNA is TGTGCCAGTAGTGCCCTGACCGGGACGGGAGGAGGTGAGCAGTTCTTC. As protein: CASSALTGTGGGEQFF.

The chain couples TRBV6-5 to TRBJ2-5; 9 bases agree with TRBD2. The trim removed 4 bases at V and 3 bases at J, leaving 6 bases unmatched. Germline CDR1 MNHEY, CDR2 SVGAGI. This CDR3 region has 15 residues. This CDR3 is CASSSGSGGKETQYF. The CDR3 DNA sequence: TGTGCCAGCAGTTCCGGTAGCGGGGGAAAAGAGACCCAGTACTTC.

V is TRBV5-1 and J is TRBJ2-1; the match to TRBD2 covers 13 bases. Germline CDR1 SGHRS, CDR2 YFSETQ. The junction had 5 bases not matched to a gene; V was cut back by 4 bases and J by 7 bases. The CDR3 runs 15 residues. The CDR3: CASSPGLAGNNEQFF. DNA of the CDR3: TGCGCCAGCAGCCCGGGACTAGCGGGGAATAATGAGCAGTTCTTC. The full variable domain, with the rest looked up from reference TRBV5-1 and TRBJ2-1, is KAGVTQTPRYLIKTRGQQVTLSCSPISGHRSVSWYQQTPGQGLQFLFEYFSETQRNKGNFPGRFSGRQFSNSRSEMNVSTLELGDSALYLCASSPGLAGNNEQFFGPGTRLTVL.

The CDR3 bases are TGTGCCAGCAGTTTCGGAACGGGGGGAACTTTCTTT. Its translation is CASSFGTGGTFF. This chain uses TRBV12-3 or TRBV12-4 with TRBJ1-1, with D possibly being TRBD1 (5 bases). Trimming took 3 bases from V and 12 from J, leaving 14 bases between them. This CDR3 contains 12 residues.

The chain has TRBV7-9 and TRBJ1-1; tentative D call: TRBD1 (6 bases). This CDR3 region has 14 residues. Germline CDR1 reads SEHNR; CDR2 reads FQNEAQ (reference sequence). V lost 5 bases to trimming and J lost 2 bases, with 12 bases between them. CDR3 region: CASSRQQGNTEAFF. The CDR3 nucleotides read TGTGCCAGCAGCAGACAACAGGGAAACACTGAAGCTTTCTTT.

This CDR3 is CASGLDRDRNQPQHF. The CDR3 nucleotides are TGTGCCAGTGGTTTGGATAGGGACAGGAATCAGCCCCAGCATTTT. The chain employs TRBV19 and TRBJ1-5; 8 bases map to TRBD1. Germline CDR1 reads LNHDA; CDR2 reads SQIVND (reference sequence). The trim removed 8 bases at V and 4 bases at J, leaving 10 bases unmatched. The CDR3 has 15 residues.

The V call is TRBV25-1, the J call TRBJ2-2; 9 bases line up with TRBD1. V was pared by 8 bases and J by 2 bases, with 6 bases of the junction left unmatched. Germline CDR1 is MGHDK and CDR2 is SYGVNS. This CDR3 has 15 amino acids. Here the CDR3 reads CASQDRGRNTGELFF. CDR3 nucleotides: TGTGCCAGCCAGGACAGGGGCAGAAACACCGGGGAGCTGTTTTTT.

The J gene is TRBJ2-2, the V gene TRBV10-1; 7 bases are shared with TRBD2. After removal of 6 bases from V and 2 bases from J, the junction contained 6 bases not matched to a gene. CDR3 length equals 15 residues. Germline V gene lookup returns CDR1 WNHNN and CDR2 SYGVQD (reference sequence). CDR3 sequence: CASSRLASNTGELFF. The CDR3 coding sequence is TGCGCCAGCAGCAGACTAGCCTCCAACACCGGGGAGCTGTTTTTT.

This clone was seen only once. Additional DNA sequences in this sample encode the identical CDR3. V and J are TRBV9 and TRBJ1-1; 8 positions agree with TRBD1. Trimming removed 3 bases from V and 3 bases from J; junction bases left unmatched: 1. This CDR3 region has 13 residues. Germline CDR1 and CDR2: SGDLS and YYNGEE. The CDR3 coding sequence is TGTGCCAGCAGCGCGGACAGGGACACTGAAGCTTTCTTT. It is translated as CASSADRDTEAFF. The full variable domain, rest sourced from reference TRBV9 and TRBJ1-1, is DSGVTQTPKHLITATGQRVTLRCSPRSGDLSVYWYQQSLDQGLQFLIQYYNGEERAKGNILERFSAQQFPDLHSELNLSSLELGDSALYFCASSADRDTEAFFGQGTRLTVV.

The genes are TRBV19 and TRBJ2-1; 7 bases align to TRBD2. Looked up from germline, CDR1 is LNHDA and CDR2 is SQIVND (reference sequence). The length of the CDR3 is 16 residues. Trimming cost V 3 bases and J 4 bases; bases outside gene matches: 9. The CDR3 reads CASSMGEGTDYNEQFF. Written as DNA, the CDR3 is TGTGCCAGTAGTATGGGGGAGGGGACGGATTACAATGAGCAGTTCTTC.

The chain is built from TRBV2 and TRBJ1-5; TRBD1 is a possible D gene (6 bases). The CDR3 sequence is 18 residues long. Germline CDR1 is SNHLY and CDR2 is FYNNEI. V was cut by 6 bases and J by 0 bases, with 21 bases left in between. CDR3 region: CASSLSLSGRGSNQPQHF. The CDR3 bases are TGTGCCAGCAGCCTTAGCCTCTCGGGCAGGGGTAGCAATCAGCCCCAGCATTTT.

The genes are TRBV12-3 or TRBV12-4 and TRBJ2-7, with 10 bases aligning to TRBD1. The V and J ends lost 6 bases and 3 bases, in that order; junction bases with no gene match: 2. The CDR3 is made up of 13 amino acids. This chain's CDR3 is CASRGTGDYEQYF. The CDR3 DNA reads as TGTGCCAGCAGGGGGACAGGGGACTACGAGCAGTACTTC.

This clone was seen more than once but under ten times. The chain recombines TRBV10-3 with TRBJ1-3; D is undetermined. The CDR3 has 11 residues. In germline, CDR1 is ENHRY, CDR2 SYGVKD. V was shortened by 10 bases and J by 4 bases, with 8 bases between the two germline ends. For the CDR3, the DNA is TGTGCCACCTACAGCGGAAACACCATATATTTT. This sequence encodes CATYSGNTIYF.